This T cell receptor beta chain was sequenced in a study of STAT5B mutations in CD4+ large granular lymphocyte leukemia. General observations from the study: No patients shared main leukemic clonotypes, though roughly 27% appeared at low frequency elsewhere.

The assay was immunoSEQ multiplex PCR, and TCRdb's table has in-frame clones only and misses some. In the table there are about 38,000 clones, 65% to 90% of which are singletons. A remark on this clone: Its specificity is not known.

After removal of 1 base from V and 4 bases from J, the junction contained 2 bases not matched to a gene. This CDR3 region has 14 residues. Germline V CDR1 and CDR2: SGHRS, YFSETQ. The TCR originated in a human donor in good health. Sequenced input: CD4+ T cells from blood buffy coats. This chain uses TRBV5-1 with TRBJ1-3, with 7 bases identical to TRBD1. For the CDR3, the DNA is TGCGCCAGCAGCTTGATGGGACAGGGAAACACCATATATTTT. Its translation is CASSLMGQGNTIYF.